The source of this T cell receptor (beta chain) is a study of shared clonotypes between healthy human individuals. Study details: Three plates each covered CD4 naive and memory; CD8 naive two, CD8 memory one. General study points: Unshared clonotypes carried lower generation probabilities than those common to all four donors.

Division of CD4+ cells produced a CD45RA+ naive subset and a CD45RA-negative memory subset. About this clone: Its matching antigen is unknown.

When replicate PCRs were run on sorted subsets, they used approximately 0.2 ug DNA, about 30,000 T cell genomes. Only in-frame clones appear in the TCRdb table, and some are missing; sequencing was by immunoSEQ multiplex PCR. The profile shows around 2,000,000 clones, approximately 95% of them singletons. Specimen: naive CD4+ T cells sorted from blood. Subset here: CD45RA+ positively selected. The TCR comes from a man younger than 35 in good health.

CDR3 amino acids: CASSWTSDYEQYF. CDR3 bases: TGCGCCAGCAGCTGGACTAGCGACTACGAGCAGTACTTC. The chain uses TRBV5-1 and TRBJ2-7, with TRBD2 matching over 9 bases. The CDR3 sequence is 13 residues long. V trimming: 3 bases; J trimming: 3 bases; junction bases outside the gene matches: 1. Germline V lookup: CDR1 SGHRS, CDR2 YFSETQ. The full variable domain, in which reference TRBV5-1 and TRBJ2-7 provide the parts outside the CDR3, is KAGVTQTPRYLIKTRGQQVTLSCSPISGHRSVSWYQQTPGQGLQFLFEYFSETQRNKGNFPGRFSGRQFSNSRSEMNVSTLELGDSALYLCASSWTSDYEQYFGPGTRLTVT.